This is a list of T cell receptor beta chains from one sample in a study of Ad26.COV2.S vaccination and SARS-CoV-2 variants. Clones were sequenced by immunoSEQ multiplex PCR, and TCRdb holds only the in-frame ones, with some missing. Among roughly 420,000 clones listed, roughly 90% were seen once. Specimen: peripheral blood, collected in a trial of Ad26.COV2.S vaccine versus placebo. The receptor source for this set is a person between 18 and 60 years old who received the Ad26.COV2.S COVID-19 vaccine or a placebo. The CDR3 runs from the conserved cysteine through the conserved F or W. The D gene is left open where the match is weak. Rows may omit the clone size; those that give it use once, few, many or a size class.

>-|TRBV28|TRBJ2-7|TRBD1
TGTGCCAGCAGTTTCTCTTACCCAGTGCTAATGGGACAGGAGGACTATGGCTACGAGCAGTACTTC
CASSFSYPVLMGQEDYGYEQYF
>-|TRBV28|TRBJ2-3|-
TGTGCCAGCAGTTTAAGTTGGGACCCAGATACGCAGTATTTT
CASSLSWDPDTQYF
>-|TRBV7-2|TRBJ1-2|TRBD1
TGTGCCAGCAGCTCGACAGGGGCCTATGGCTACACCTTC
CASSSTGAYGYTF
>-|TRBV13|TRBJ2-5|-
TGTGCCAGCAGCTTAGCACAGGGAGGGACCCAGTACTTC
CASSLAQGGTQYF
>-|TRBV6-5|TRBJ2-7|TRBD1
TGTGCCAGCAGTTATAGCGACAGGGGTTACGAGCAGTACTTC
CASSYSDRGYEQYF
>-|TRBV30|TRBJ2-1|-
TGTGCCTGGAGTGTACTATCGAGTGGGGGGCCCTACAATGAGCAGTTCTTC
CAWSVLSSGGPYNEQFF
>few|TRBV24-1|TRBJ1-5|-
TGTGCCACCAGGGCTACAGGGTCTTGGAATCAGCCCCAGCATTTT
CATRATGSWNQPQHF
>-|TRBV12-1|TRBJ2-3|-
TGTGCCAGCAGCCACCGGGACAGGGGTACAGATACGCAGTATTTT
CASSHRDRGTDTQYF
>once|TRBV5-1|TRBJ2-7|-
TGCGCCAGCAGCTTGGCCCCGGGACGGACCTTGGAGCAGTACTTC
CASSLAPGRTLEQYF
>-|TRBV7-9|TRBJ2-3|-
TGTGCCAGCAGCCTACGGACCGTAAACACAGATACGCAGTATTTT
CASSLRTVNTDTQYF
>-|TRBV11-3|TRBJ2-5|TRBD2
TGTGCCAGCAGCTTGAGCGGGGGAGGGGAGACCCAGTACTTC
CASSLSGGGETQYF
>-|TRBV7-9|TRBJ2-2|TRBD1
TGTGCCAGCGGGACAGGGGGCTTTTACGGGGAGCTGTTTTTT
CASGTGGFYGELFF
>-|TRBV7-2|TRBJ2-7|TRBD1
TGTGCCAGCAGCTTAGGGGGGACAGGGAACTACGAGCAGTACTTC
CASSLGGTGNYEQYF
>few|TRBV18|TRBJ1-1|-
TGTGCCAGCTCTCCCACGGGGTTGAACACTGAAGCTTTCTTT
CASSPTGLNTEAFF
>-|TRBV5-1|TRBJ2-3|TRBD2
TGCGCCAGCCAAGTCGGGGGGACTAGCACAGATACGCAGTATTTT
CASQVGGTSTDTQYF
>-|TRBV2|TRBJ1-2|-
TGTGCCAGCAGTGGAACGGACTATTATGGCTACACCTTC
CASSGTDYYGYTF
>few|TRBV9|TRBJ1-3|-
TGTGCCAGCAGCGTAGCCGGCGTGGGGGGAAACACCATATATTTT
CASSVAGVGGNTIYF
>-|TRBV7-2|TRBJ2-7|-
TGTGCCAGCAGCTCCGCCTCAGGGTCCTACTACGAGCAGTACTTC
CASSSASGSYYEQYF
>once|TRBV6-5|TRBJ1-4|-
TGTGCCAGCAGTTCACCCGCCTCTGAAAAACTGTTTTTT
CASSSPASEKLFF
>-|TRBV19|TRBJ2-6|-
TGTGCCAGTAGTATAGCTCCGACGGCCAACGTCCTGACTTTC
CASSIAPTANVLTF
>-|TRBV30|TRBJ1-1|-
TGTGCCTGGAAGAGGCTTAGTATTACTGAAGCTTTCTTT
CAWKRLSITEAFF
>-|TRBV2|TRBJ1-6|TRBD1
TGTGCCAGCAGTGAAAGGGCAGGGGGTATCTCACCCCTCCACTTT
CASSERAGGISPLHF
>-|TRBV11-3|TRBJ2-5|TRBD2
TGTGCCAGCAGCTCCGGGACTAGCGTGTTTGAGACCCAGTACTTC
CASSSGTSVFETQYF
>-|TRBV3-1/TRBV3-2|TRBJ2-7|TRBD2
TGTGCCAGCAGCCAAGATTCTAGCGGGGGGATGTACGAGCAGTACTTC
CASSQDSSGGMYEQYF
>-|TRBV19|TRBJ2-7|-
TGTGCCAGTAAGCGGCAAAGTAGCTCCTACGAGCAGTACTTC
CASKRQSSSYEQYF
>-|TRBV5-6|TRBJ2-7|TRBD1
TGTGCCAGCAGCCGGACAGGGCCCACCTACGAGCAGTACTTC
CASSRTGPTYEQYF
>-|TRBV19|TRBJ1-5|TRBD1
TGTGCCAGTAGTATAGTCCGGACAGGGAGGGAGAGCAATCAGCCCCAGCATTTT
CASSIVRTGRESNQPQHF
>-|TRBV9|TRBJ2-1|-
TGTGCCAGCAGCCCACATGTGGGCCGAGGGGTCAATGAGCAGTTCTTC
CASSPHVGRGVNEQFF
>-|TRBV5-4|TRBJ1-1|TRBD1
TGTGCCAGCAGCCCGCCGACAGGGGGATTCACTGAAGCTTTCTTT
CASSPPTGGFTEAFF